This T cell receptor (beta chain) was recorded in a study of T cell responses to AZD1222 COVID-19 vaccine. Whole-study results and caveats: Sampling captured repertoires only after the peak T cell response.

The CDR3 runs 14 residues. Trimming took off 8 bases at V and 10 bases at J, with 21 bases between the two ends. The germline V gene encodes CDR1 MRHNA and CDR2 SNTAGT. The method was immunoSEQ multiplex PCR; TCRdb's version includes in-frame clones alone and lacks a portion of them. The data contain about 130,000 clones, about 90% of them singletons. On this clone itself: Its antigen is not identified.

The chain has TRBV6-4 and TRBJ1-5, with D unresolved. The source was peripheral blood, collected on day 0 of AZD1222 vaccination. The origin of this receptor is an adult in good health. The CDR3 nucleotides are TGTGCCAGCCTATCCAAGGGAAATTTCAGCCCCCAGCATTTT. It translates to CASLSKGNFSPQHF.